Below are 20 T cell receptor beta chains sequenced from a single sample in a study of shared clonotypes between healthy human individuals. Profiling relied on immunoSEQ multiplex PCR, and the TCRdb table lists in-frame clones only, not all of them. The table includes 550,000 to 850,000 clones, around 74% detected once. The sequenced sample consisted of memory CD4+ T cells sorted from blood. The subset was: CD45RA-negative fraction. The receptors originated from a woman aged 25 to 39 in good health.

Here the CDR3 reads CASSARTGRDQPQHF. CDR3 bases: TGCGCCAGCAGCGCTCGGACAGGCCGAGATCAGCCCCAGCATTTT. The V and J genes are TRBV4-1 and TRBJ1-5, with 7 nucleotides matching TRBD1. The V gene end was trimmed by 5 bases and the J gene end by 5 bases; junction bases not matched to a gene: 9. CDR1 and CDR2 from the germline V gene are MGHRA and YSYEKL. The CDR3 spans 15 residues.

In its sample, this clone was seen a few times. This sequence joins TRBV18 and TRBJ2-7; D call uncertain. The CDR3 is 13 amino acids. Trimming shortened V by 4 bases and J by 0 bases, and 7 bases separated the two germline ends. Germline CDR1 KGHSH, CDR2 LQKENI. The CDR3 DNA follows: TGTGCCAGCTCACTAGAGAGCTCCTACGAGCAGTACTTC. It translates to CASSLESSYEQYF.

This clone was seen a single time. The CDR3 region is CASSLVEGSYEQYF. In DNA form, the CDR3 reads TGTGCCAGCAGCTTAGTCGAAGGGTCCTACGAGCAGTACTTC. The chain links TRBV7-9 to TRBJ2-7, with D unclear. V lost 1 base and J lost 1, with 8 bases in between. The V gene's germline CDR1 is SEHNR and CDR2 FQNEAQ (reference sequence). The CDR3 runs to 14 residues.

The J gene is TRBJ2-7, the V gene TRBV4-1, with TRBD2 matching over 14 bases. CDR3 length: 16 amino acids. V lost 8 bases, J lost 4 bases, and 10 bases stayed unmatched. CDR1 MGHRA and CDR2 YSYEKL come from the germline V gene. The CDR3 here is CASRMGTSGSSYEQYF. DNA of the CDR3: TGCGCCAGCCGCATGGGGACTAGCGGGAGTTCTTACGAGCAGTACTTC.

This clone has at least ten counts. The genes are TRBV27 and TRBJ2-1; TRBD1 is a possible D gene (5 bases). The CDR3 covers 15 residues. Germline CDR1 MNHEY, CDR2 SMNVEV (reference sequence). Trimming cost V 8 bases and J 2 bases, with 16 bases left between them. CDR3 loop: CASLRQGSTYNEQFF. The CDR3 nucleotides read TGTGCCAGCCTCCGCCAGGGCTCGACCTACAATGAGCAGTTCTTC.

This clone showed up just a few times. A much larger clone is a single base away; this may be a read error. Additional DNA sequences in this sample encode the identical CDR3. V and J are TRBV7-8 and TRBJ2-1; 7 positions agree with TRBD1. Losses at the gene ends were 5 bases for V and 4 bases for J; bases not matched to a gene: 5. CDR3 length: 14 residues. Germline V lookup: CDR1 SGHVS, CDR2 FQNEAQ. CDR3 loop: CASSPRDSYNEQFF. The CDR3 DNA reads as TGTGCCAGCAGCCCCCGGGACAGTTACAATGAGCAGTTCTTC.

The rearrangement uses TRBV10-3 and TRBJ2-1; no definite D call. V was pared by 10 bases and J by 6 bases, with 16 bases between. The CDR3 contains 13 residues. Germline values: CDR1 ENHRY, CDR2 SYGVKD. CDR3 in DNA: TGTGCCACCAAGGGCCAGTCTCTCAATGAGCAGTTCTTC. Its protein product is CATKGQSLNEQFF.

J is TRBJ1-2 and V is TRBV15; tentatively, D is TRBD1 (5 bases). Trimming removed 1 base from V and 8 bases from J, with 8 bases in between. CDR1 and CDR2 from the germline V gene are LNHNV and YYDKDF (reference sequence). The CDR3 totals 12 residues. CDR3 amino acids: CATSRAQGGYTF. CDR3 sequence (DNA): TGTGCCACCAGCAGAGCCCAGGGCGGCTACACCTTC.

This rearrangement joins TRBV7-8 to TRBJ2-5; 8 bases fit TRBD2. The CDR3 length is 15 residues. J lost 2 bases, V lost 5 bases, and 7 bases had no gene match. Germline V gene sequence: CDR1 SGHVS, CDR2 FQNEAQ. The CDR3 bases are TGTGCCAGCAGCAAAACCGGGACTAGACAAGAGACCCAGTACTTC. Its protein product is CASSKTGTRQETQYF. Looking up the rest from reference TRBV7-8 and TRBJ2-5 gives the full variable domain: GAGVSQSPRYKVAKRGQDVALRCDPISGHVSLFWYQQALGQGPEFLTYFQNEAQLDKSGLPSDRFFAERPEGSVSTLKIQRTQQEDSAVYLCASSKTGTRQETQYFGPGTRLLVL.

J is TRBJ2-1 and V is TRBV7-3; the D is unclear. Germline V gene sequence: CDR1 SGHTA, CDR2 FQGTGA. This CDR3 has 14 amino acids. Trimming removed 2 bases at V and 8 bases at J, with 13 bases between. Written as DNA, the CDR3 is TGTGCCAGCAGCTTACGAACTGCCGAGGATGAGCAGTTCTTC. Amino acids: CASSLRTAEDEQFF.

The chain uses TRBV5-4 and TRBJ1-1; 8 bases fit TRBD1. V was clipped by 4 bases and J by 4 bases; unmatched bases: 3. CDR3 length equals 13 residues. The germline CDR1 and CDR2 sequences are SGHNT and YYREEE (reference sequence). CDR3 sequence (DNA): TGTGCCAGCAGCCAAGGACAGGGCACTGAAGCTTTCTTT. Translated, it gives CASSQGQGTEAFF.

This rearrangement joins TRBV6-1 to TRBJ1-1; 8 bases fit TRBD1. The junction had 11 bases not matched to a gene; V was cut back by 2 bases and J by 6 bases. Germline V gene data show CDR1 as MNHNS and CDR2 as SASEGT. This CDR3 comprises 16 residues. CDR3 residues: CASSETLSGGDSEAFF. In DNA form, the CDR3 reads TGTGCCAGCAGTGAAACTCTCTCAGGGGGCGACTCTGAAGCTTTCTTT.

This sequence joins TRBV7-6 and TRBJ2-1; D remains ambiguous. The CDR3 covers 13 residues. Looked up from germline, CDR1 is SGHVS and CDR2 is FNYEAQ. V lost 0 bases and J lost 6, with 6 bases in between. The CDR3 spells CASSLALTNEQFF. In DNA, the CDR3 is TGTGCCAGCAGCTTAGCGCTCACCAATGAGCAGTTCTTC. The full variable domain, rest sourced from reference TRBV7-6 and TRBJ2-1, is GAGVSQSPRYKVTKRGQDVALRCDPISGHVSLYWYRQALGQGPEFLTYFNYEAQQDKSGLPNDRFSAERPEGSISTLTIQRTEQRDSAMYRCASSLALTNEQFFGPGTRLTVL.

The chain joins TRBV6-5 to TRBJ1-1; 9 bases are a match to TRBD1. Germline CDR1 reads MNHEY; CDR2 reads SVGAGI. This CDR3 is 15 amino acids long. J gave up 6 bases and V 6 bases, and 11 bases lay outside the gene matches. CDR3 sequence reads: CASRDTGTGKSEAFF. DNA of the CDR3: TGTGCCAGCAGAGACACCGGGACAGGGAAGTCTGAAGCTTTCTTT.

The V gene is TRBV6-1, the J gene TRBJ1-3; the D is unclear. Germline V gene data show CDR1 as MNHNS and CDR2 as SASEGT. The CDR3 runs 11 residues. The V end lost 7 bases, the J end lost 8 bases, and 9 bases lay between the germline ends. CDR3: CASTGRDTIYF. The DNA of the CDR3 is TGTGCCAGCACGGGGAGGGACACCATATATTTT.

The V call is TRBV2, the J call TRBJ1-2; D uncertain. CDR1 is SNHLY, CDR2 FYNNEI, per germline. The V end was cut by 8 bases, the J end by 1 base, with 14 bases between. The CDR3 spans 14 residues. The CDR3 reads CASSARVFNYGYTF. The CDR3 region has the DNA TGTGCCAGCTCTGCGCGGGTTTTTAACTATGGCTACACCTTC.

V gene TRBV5-1 combines with J gene TRBJ2-5; TRBD2 aligns across 8 bases. CDR1 and CDR2 from the germline V gene are SGHRS and YFSETQ. The CDR3 contains 15 residues. J was trimmed by 5 bases and V by 0 bases; bases with no gene match: 6. The CDR3 DNA sequence: TGCGCCAGCAGCTTGGACTGGACTAGCTCCGAGACCCAGTACTTC. Its protein is CASSLDWTSSETQYF.

This clone has a single count. The chain carries TRBV7-6 and TRBJ2-1; D unclear. This CDR3 is built from 13 residues. Germline V gene lookup returns CDR1 SGHVS and CDR2 FNYEAQ. The V and J ends lost 4 bases and 6 bases respectively, with 10 bases between them. CDR3 sequence (DNA): TGTGCCAGCAGCTCTGTACTCCCCAATGAGCAGTTCTTC. Protein sequence: CASSSVLPNEQFF.

V and J are TRBV7-9 and TRBJ1-2; TRBD1 might be the D (5 bases). This CDR3 spans 13 amino acids. Per germline, CDR1 SEHNR and CDR2 FQNEAQ (reference sequence). V lost 5 bases to trimming and J lost 6 bases, with 13 bases between them. Written as DNA, the CDR3 is TGTGCCAGCAGCCTGGACACCCAAAATGGCTACACCTTC. It translates to CASSLDTQNGYTF.

J is TRBJ1-1 and V is TRBV7-6; D remains ambiguous. CDR3 length: 16 amino acids. CDR1 and CDR2 (germline): SGHVS, FNYEAQ. Trimming left V 0 bases short and J 4 bases short, with 15 bases between. The CDR3 protein is CASSLASAGIATEAFF. The CDR3 DNA reads TGTGCCAGCAGCTTAGCGTCGGCGGGTATTGCCACTGAAGCTTTCTTT.